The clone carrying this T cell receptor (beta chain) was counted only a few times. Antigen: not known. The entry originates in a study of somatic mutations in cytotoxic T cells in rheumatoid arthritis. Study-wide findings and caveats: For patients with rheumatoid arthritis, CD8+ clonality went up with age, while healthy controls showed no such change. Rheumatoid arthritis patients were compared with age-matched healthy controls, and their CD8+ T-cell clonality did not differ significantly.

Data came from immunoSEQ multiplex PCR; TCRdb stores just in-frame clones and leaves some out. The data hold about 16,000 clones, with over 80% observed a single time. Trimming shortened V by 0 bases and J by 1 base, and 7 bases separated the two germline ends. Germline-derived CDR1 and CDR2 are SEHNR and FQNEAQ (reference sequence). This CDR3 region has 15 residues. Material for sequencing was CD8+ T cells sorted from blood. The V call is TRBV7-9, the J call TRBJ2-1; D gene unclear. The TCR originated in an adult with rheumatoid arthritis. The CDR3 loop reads CASSLAGNSYNEQFF. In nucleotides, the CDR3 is TGTGCCAGCAGCTTAGCTGGTAATTCCTACAATGAGCAGTTCTTC.